This TCR beta chain is drawn from a study of blood T cells in healthy people across ages (dated by TCRdb to 2015 to 2017). Notes on the research overall: In model experiments, template switching captured roughly one uniquely barcoded TCR beta cDNA molecule for every two T cells. The donors were split into four age groups: young (average around 15 years), middle-aged (39), aged (over 55) and long-lived (roughly 88). Two additional independent replicas of 1 million unique cDNA reads from the same blood draw were analyzed for two donors (one aged 18 to 30 and one aged 80 or older). Using deep sequencing normalized with unique cDNA molecular identifiers, the study measured how TCR beta repertoire diversity changes with age. To avoid experimental bias, donors of different ages were randomly spread across the sequencing lanes.

A few counts support this clonotype. This clone's antigen is unknown. Base qualities are not provided; no much larger clone lies one nucleotide away. For CDR1 and CDR2, the germline V gene (reference sequence) lists MNHNY and SVGAGI. V gives up 6 bases and J gives up 7 bases, and the segment between their germline ends measures 10 bases. From its cysteine to its phenylalanine, the CDR3 spans 12 amino acids. Only the CDR3 region is kept as DNA, spanning 36 bases read in frame from base 1. Donors were 40 or so systemically healthy Caucasian individuals from Russia aged roughly 6 to 95 years. Ten milliliters of peripheral blood were drawn from each donor into EDTA-treated Vacutainer tubes. Ficoll-Paque density-gradient centrifugation was used to isolate PBMCs, with at least 7 million per sample. Trizol reagent was used to extract total RNA from the PBMCs, yielding at least 5 micrograms per sample. For every donor, flow cytometry on a PBMC aliquot measured the percentage of naive CD45RAhigh/CD27high T cells.

The method behind the library was 5' RACE. Sequencing used an Illumina HiSeq 2500. A second PCR of roughly 7 to 11 cycles was run with a J-beta primer mix and a sample-barcoded 5' primer. A unique molecular identifier was introduced onto each TCR beta cDNA molecule by a template-switch 5' adaptor carrying 12 random nucleotides. At least 3 million CDR3-containing paired-end reads were obtained from each sample. All of the RNA was converted into first-strand cDNA using the Mint cDNA synthesis kit, with a TRBC-specific oligonucleotide serving as the primer. Following uracil-DNA glycosylase treatment, a first 18-cycle PCR with universal primers M1SS and BC2_uni_R was performed on all cDNA. Per the source publication's procedure: Each sample was normalized by randomly selecting 1 million high-quality reads, each carrying a distinct molecular identifier. Instead of being binned into consensus sequences, reads with shared molecular identifiers were discarded. CDR3 identification, clonotype clustering and error correction used MiTCR with a Q25 quality threshold and the strictest error-elimination algorithm. Lower-bound total TCR beta diversity was estimated with a nonparametric unseen species model using Euler transformation. The public reads were reanalyzed by TCRdb: fastp trimming at Q25, MiXCR alignment, in-frame beta chains only. One record per CDR3 amino acid sequence lists the most common genes and DNA. TCRdb's processing, not the authors', yielded these V and J calls. In all, the sample holds almost 800,000 distinct CDR3 sequences, and roughly 60% of those were seen once. The leading ten clones occupy 22% of the sample.

Results and caveats for the whole study, not just this receptor: Observed TCR beta diversity correlated strongly with the percentage of naive T cells measured by flow cytometry. Observed TCR beta diversity per million T cells fell roughly linearly with age, and a significant reduction was already apparent by age roughly 40. Because profiling used bulk unsorted PBMCs, naive and antigen-experienced compartments could not be compared conclusively. Estimates of total diversity based on one million sequenced T cells were regarded as lower bounds and as underestimates. The long-lived group showed more naive CD4+ T cells, fewer expanded clones and increased TCR diversity than the aged group, suggesting age selection. Because donor CMV infection status was unknown, age-related changes in expanded clonotypes were potentially confounded.

The chain couples TRBV6-6 to TRBJ1-5; the D segment cannot be called with confidence. The sample taken for sequencing was blood. The TCR sequence derives from a man in his thirties or forties in good health. The nucleotides read TGTGCCAGCAGCCACGGGGAACAGCCCCAGCATTTT. Its amino acids are CASSHGEQPQHF.